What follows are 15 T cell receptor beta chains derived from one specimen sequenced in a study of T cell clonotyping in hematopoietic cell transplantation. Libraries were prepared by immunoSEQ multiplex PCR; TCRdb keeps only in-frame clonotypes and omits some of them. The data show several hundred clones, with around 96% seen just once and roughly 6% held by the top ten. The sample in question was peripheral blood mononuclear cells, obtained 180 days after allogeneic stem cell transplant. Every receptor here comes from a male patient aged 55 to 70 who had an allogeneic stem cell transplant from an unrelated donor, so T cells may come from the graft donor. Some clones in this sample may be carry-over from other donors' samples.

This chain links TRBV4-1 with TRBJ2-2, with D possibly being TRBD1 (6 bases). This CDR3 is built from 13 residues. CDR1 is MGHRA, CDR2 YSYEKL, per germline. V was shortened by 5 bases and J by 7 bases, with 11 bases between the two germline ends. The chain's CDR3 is CASSVRGFGELFF. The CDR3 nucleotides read TGCGCCAGCAGCGTCAGGGGCTTCGGGGAGCTGTTTTTT.

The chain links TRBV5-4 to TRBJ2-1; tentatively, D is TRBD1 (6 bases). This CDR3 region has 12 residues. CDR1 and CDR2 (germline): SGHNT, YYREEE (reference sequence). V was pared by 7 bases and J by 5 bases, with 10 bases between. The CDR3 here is CASRDINNEQFF. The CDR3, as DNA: TGTGCCAGCCGGGACATAAACAATGAGCAGTTCTTC.

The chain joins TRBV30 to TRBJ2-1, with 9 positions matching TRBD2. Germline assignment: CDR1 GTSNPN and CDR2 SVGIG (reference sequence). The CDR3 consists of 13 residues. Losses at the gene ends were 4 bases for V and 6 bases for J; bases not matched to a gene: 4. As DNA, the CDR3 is TGTGCCTGGATAGGACTAGCGTTCAATGAGCAGTTCTTC. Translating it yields CAWIGLAFNEQFF. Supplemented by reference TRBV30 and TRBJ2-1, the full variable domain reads SQTIHQWPATLVQPVGSPLSLECTVEGTSNPNLYWYRQAAGRGLQLLFYSVGIGQISSEVPQNLSASRPQDRQFILSSKKLLLSDSGFYLCAWIGLAFNEQFFGPGTRLTVL.

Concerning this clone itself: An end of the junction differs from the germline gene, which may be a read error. CDR3 protein: CASSLGLEHVF. The CDR3 bases are TGCGCCAGCAGCCTAGGACTAGAGCATGTCTTC. V usage is TRBV5-1 and J usage is TRBJ2-1, with 7 bases matching TRBD2. CDR3 length equals 11 residues. Germline V gives CDR1 SGHRS, CDR2 YFSETQ.

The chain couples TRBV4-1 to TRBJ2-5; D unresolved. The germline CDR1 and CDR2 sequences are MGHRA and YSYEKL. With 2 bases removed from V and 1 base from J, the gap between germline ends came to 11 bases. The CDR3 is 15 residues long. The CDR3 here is CASSQTVSVQETQYF. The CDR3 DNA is TGCGCCAGCAGCCAAACAGTGTCAGTCCAAGAGACCCAGTACTTC.

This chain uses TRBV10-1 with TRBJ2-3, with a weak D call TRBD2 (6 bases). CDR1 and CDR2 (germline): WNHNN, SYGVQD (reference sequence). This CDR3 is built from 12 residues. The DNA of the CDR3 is TGCGCTACCGGGGGATTGGAGGATACGCAGTATTTT. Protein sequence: CATGGLEDTQYF.

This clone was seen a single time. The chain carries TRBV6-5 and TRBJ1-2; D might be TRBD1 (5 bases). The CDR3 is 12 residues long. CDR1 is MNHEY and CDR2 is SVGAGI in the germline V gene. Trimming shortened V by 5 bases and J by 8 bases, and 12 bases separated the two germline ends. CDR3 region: CASSRTGDGYTF. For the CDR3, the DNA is TGTGCCAGCAGTCGAACGGGGGACGGCTACACCTTC.

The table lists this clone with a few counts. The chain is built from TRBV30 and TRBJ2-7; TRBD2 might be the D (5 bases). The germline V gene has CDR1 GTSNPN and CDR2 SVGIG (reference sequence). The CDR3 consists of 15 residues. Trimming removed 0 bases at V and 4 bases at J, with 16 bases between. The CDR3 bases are TGTGCCTGGAGTGTACGGGCTAGCCTGAGATACGAGCAGTACTTC. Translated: CAWSVRASLRYEQYF.

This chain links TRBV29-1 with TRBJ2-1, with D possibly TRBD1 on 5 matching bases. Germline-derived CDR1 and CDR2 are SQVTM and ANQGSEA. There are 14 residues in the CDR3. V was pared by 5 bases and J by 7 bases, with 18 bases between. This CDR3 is CSVSRQFARNEQFF. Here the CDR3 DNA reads TGCAGCGTTTCGAGACAGTTCGCGAGGAATGAGCAGTTCTTC.

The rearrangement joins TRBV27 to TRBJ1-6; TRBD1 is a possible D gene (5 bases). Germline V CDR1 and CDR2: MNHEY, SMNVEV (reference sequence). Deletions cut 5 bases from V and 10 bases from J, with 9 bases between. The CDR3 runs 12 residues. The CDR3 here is CASSRGVSPLHF. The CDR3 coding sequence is TGTGCCAGCAGTCGGGGGGTCTCACCCCTCCACTTT.

The CDR3: CASSPAEGGTGAFF. In DNA form, the CDR3 reads TGTGCCAGCTCACCGGCGGAGGGGGGGACCGGGGCTTTCTTT. This sequence joins TRBV18 and TRBJ1-1; weak D call: TRBD1 (6 bases). The CDR3 consists of 14 residues. CDR1 and CDR2 (germline): KGHSH, LQKENI. The V gene lost 3 bases and the J gene lost 11 bases, with 19 bases spanning the gap.

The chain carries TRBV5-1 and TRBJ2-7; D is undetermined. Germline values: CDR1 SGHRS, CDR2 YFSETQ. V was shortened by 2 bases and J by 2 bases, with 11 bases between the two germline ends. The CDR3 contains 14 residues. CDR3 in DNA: TGCGCCAGCAGCTTAAGTCTACCCGCCTACGAGCAGTACTTC. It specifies CASSLSLPAYEQYF.

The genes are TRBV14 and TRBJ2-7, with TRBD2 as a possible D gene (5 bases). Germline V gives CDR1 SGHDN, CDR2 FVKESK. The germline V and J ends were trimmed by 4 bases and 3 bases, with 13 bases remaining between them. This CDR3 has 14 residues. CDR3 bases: TGTGCCAGCAGCCGAAGGCCACTAGTCTACGAGCAGTACTTC. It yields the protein CASSRRPLVYEQYF.

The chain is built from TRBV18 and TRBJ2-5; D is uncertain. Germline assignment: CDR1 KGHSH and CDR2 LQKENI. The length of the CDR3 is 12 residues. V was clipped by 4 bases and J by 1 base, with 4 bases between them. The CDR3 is CASSRAQETQYF. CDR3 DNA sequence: TGTGCCAGCTCACGGGCCCAAGAGACCCAGTACTTC.

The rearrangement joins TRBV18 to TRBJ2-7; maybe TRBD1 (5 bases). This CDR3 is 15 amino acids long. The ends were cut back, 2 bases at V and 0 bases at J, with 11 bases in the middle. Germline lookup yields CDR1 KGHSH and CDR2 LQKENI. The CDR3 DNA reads TGTGCCAGCTCACCAAAGGGGCTTACCTCCTACGAGCAGTACTTC. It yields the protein CASSPKGLTSYEQYF. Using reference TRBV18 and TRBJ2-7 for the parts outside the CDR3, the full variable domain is NAGVMQNPRHLVRRRGQEARLRCSPMKGHSHVYWYRQLPEEGLKFMVYLQKENIIDESGMPKERFSAEFPKEGPSILRIQQVVRGDSAAYFCASSPKGLTSYEQYFGPGTRLTVT.